The TCR beta chain described here comes from a study of persistence of HIV-infected CD4 T cells. The study, taken as a whole, reports: CMV- and Gag-responding cells had lower TCRbeta richness than CD3/CD28-responding cells.

The libraries were made with immunoSEQ version 4 in survey mode. Here immunoSEQ multiplex PCR was the method, and the copy in TCRdb shows in-frame clones only, minus some. The profile shows 35,000 to 40,000 clones, roughly 87% of them singletons. A word on this clone: Its antigen remains unknown.

Anti-CD3/anti-CD28 beads served as a nonspecific positive control stimulus. Responding CD4+ T cells were sorted by upregulation of both CD40 ligand and CD69. Suppressive ART was started during chronic HIV-1 infection in these adults. Stimulated PBMCs had first been depleted of CD8+ T cells. V trimming: 3 bases; J trimming: 4 bases; junction bases outside the gene matches: 15. Germline loops: CDR1 SGHRS, CDR2 YFSETQ. The CDR3 consists of 18 residues. V is TRBV5-1 and J is TRBJ2-3; TRBD2 matches 9 bases. The material sequenced was CD4+ T cells sorted from PBMCs after approximately 18-hour stimulation, taken from a patient who received antiretroviral therapy. The TCR was taken from an adult man with HIV who was CMV-seropositive. CDR3 sequence (DNA): TGCGCCAGCAGCTCCGATGGGGCGGGGGGGCTCAGTCCAGATACGCAGTATTTT. Encoded protein: CASSSDGAGGLSPDTQYF.